The 16 T cell receptor beta chains below all came from one sample that was sequenced in a study of blood T cell repertoires in COVID-19. Profiled with immunoSEQ multiplex PCR; TCRdb holds only in-frame clones, not every one. The data contain under 45,000 clones, approximately 91% of them singletons. Sequenced sample: peripheral blood. The receptor source for this set is a man aged 55-75 years with active or convalescent COVID-19.

The chain recombines TRBV5-1 with TRBJ1-6; TRBD1 matches 7 bases. Germline-derived CDR1 and CDR2 are SGHRS and YFSETQ. This CDR3 is built from 15 residues. V gave up 0 bases and J gave up 7 bases; unmatched junction bases: 4. The CDR3 nucleotides are TGCGCCAGCAGCTTGGGCGGGACAGACAATTCACCCCTCCACTTT. This sequence encodes CASSLGGTDNSPLHF.

V usage is TRBV7-2 and J usage is TRBJ2-7; the D is unclear. The germline V gene encodes CDR1 SGHTA and CDR2 FQGNSA. Trimming removed 2 bases at V and 0 bases at J, with 14 bases between. This CDR3 has 16 residues. The CDR3 is CASSLRDLPTSYEQYF. CDR3 bases: TGTGCCAGCAGCTTAAGAGACTTACCGACCTCCTACGAGCAGTACTTC.

In nucleotides, the CDR3 is TGTGCCTGGGACCGGGACACGAGCTCCTACGAGCAGTACTTC. Its protein product is CAWDRDTSSYEQYF. The chain uses TRBV30 and TRBJ2-7, with D possibly matching TRBD1 (6 bases). V gave up 5 bases and J gave up 0 bases, with 14 bases separating them. CDR1 is GTSNPN and CDR2 is SVGIG in the germline V gene (reference sequence). This CDR3 is built from 14 residues.

The chain links TRBV7-9 to TRBJ1-6; D possibly corresponds to TRBD1 (6 bases). Germline CDR1 reads SEHNR; CDR2 reads FQNEAQ (reference sequence). This CDR3 comprises 16 residues. The V end lost 0 bases, the J end lost 1 base, and 7 bases lay between the germline ends. The CDR3 loop is CASSLAQGSYNSPLHF. The CDR3 DNA follows: TGTGCCAGCAGCTTAGCGCAGGGGTCCTATAATTCACCCCTCCACTTT.

The J gene is TRBJ1-2, the V gene TRBV19; 12 bases map to TRBD1. CDR1 is LNHDA and CDR2 is SQIVND in the germline V gene (reference sequence). This CDR3 contains 13 residues. Losses at the gene ends were 11 bases for V and 7 bases for J; bases not matched to a gene: 8. The CDR3 sequence is CASRDRGLRGYTF. CDR3 in DNA: TGTGCCTCCCGGGACAGGGGGCTTCGTGGCTACACCTTC.

Comment on this clone: Other nucleotide sequences from this sample produce the same CDR3. This rearrangement joins TRBV4-1 to TRBJ1-5; the match to TRBD1 covers 9 bases. This CDR3 has 15 residues. V was pared by 0 bases and J by 7 bases, with 4 bases of the junction left unmatched. CDR1 and CDR2 (germline): MGHRA, YSYEKL. In DNA, the CDR3 is TGCGCCAGCAGCCAAGAGACAGGGGGTTGGCAGCCCCAGCATTTT. Translation: CASSQETGGWQPQHF.

V and J are TRBV4-3 and TRBJ2-6, with 9 bases fitting TRBD1. Germline assignment: CDR1 LGHNA and CDR2 YSLEER. CDR3 length: 17 residues. V lost 5 bases to trimming and J lost 4 bases; unmatched junction nucleotides: 9. CDR3 region: CASSSGTGSPGANVLTF. The CDR3, as DNA: TGCGCCAGCAGCTCCGGGACAGGGTCACCCGGGGCCAACGTCCTGACTTTC.

The chain recombines TRBV4-1 with TRBJ2-2; D is possibly TRBD1 (6 bases). Per germline, CDR1 MGHRA and CDR2 YSYEKL. Trimming removed 0 bases at V and 6 bases at J, with 14 bases between. The CDR3 has 16 residues. Here the CDR3 DNA reads TGCGCCAGCAGCCAAGAAAACCCAGGGGTCGCCGGGGAGCTGTTTTTT. Encoded protein: CASSQENPGVAGELFF.

The chain is built from TRBV6-5 and TRBJ1-5, with D hard to call. The CDR3 consists of 15 residues. Germline V gene data show CDR1 as MNHEY and CDR2 as SVGAGI. The V and J ends lost 5 bases and 6 bases respectively, with 17 bases between them. The CDR3 region has the DNA TGTGCCAGCAGTAAAAGGAGGGCCCCCGGTCAGCCCCAGCATTTT. Protein: CASSKRRAPGQPQHF.

The rearrangement links TRBV6-2 or TRBV6-3 to TRBJ2-7; possibly TRBD1 for D (6 bases). CDR3 length equals 15 residues. V lost 7 bases to trimming and J lost 0 bases, with 16 bases between them. Germline CDR1 is MNHEY and CDR2 is SVGEGT. The CDR3 here is CASTPRGLSSYEQYF. The DNA of the CDR3 is TGTGCCAGCACCCCCAGGGGCCTCAGCTCCTACGAGCAGTACTTC.

The CDR3 bases are TGCGCCAGCAGTGAAACAGCGGCCCAAGAGACCCAGTACTTC. Translation: CASSETAAQETQYF. The rearrangement uses TRBV10-1 and TRBJ2-5; weak D call: TRBD2 (5 bases). This CDR3 is built from 14 residues. Germline assignment: CDR1 WNHNN and CDR2 SYGVQD (reference sequence). V lost 3 bases to trimming and J lost 1 base, with 9 bases between them.

The rearrangement joins TRBV29-1 to TRBJ1-1; TRBD1 matches 9 bases. Germline V CDR1 and CDR2: SQVTM, ANQGSEA. The CDR3 extends over 11 amino acids. With V trimmed by 4 bases and J by 10 bases, 4 bases remained unmatched. The CDR3 protein is CSVVPGQGAFF. In nucleotides, the CDR3 is TGCAGCGTTGTCCCGGGACAGGGAGCTTTCTTT.

This chain connects TRBV7-9 to TRBJ2-1; tentatively, D is TRBD1 (5 bases). The germline V and J ends were trimmed by 1 base and 5 bases, with 9 bases remaining between them. The CDR3 spans 14 residues. Germline CDR1 and CDR2: SEHNR and FQNEAQ (reference sequence). CDR3 loop: CASSLVRADNEQFF. In nucleotides, the CDR3 is TGTGCCAGCAGCTTAGTCAGGGCTGACAATGAGCAGTTCTTC.

V and J are TRBV7-6 and TRBJ2-2; D unresolved. The CDR3 extends over 12 amino acids. V gave up 5 bases and J gave up 5 bases, with 6 bases separating them. The germline CDR1 and CDR2 sequences are SGHVS and FNYEAQ. The CDR3: CASSRQTGELFF. The CDR3 DNA sequence: TGTGCCAGCAGCAGACAAACCGGGGAGCTGTTTTTT.

This rearrangement joins TRBV2 to TRBJ2-6; no firm D call. From germline, CDR1 is SNHLY and CDR2 FYNNEI. Trimming left V 7 bases short and J 8 bases short, with 9 bases between. The CDR3 consists of 12 residues. Here the CDR3 DNA reads TGTGCCAGCACCCGCGGTACCAACGTCCTGACTTTC. Amino acids: CASTRGTNVLTF.

This rearrangement joins TRBV5-1 to TRBJ1-2; 8 nucleotides agree with TRBD1. The CDR3 is 15 residues long. Germline V gene sequence: CDR1 SGHRS, CDR2 YFSETQ. The trim removed 0 bases at V and 3 bases at J, leaving 4 bases unmatched. This CDR3 reads CASSLDPGGDYGYTF. CDR3 DNA: TGCGCCAGCAGCTTGGATCCAGGGGGCGACTATGGCTACACCTTC. The entire variable domain, with the rest obtained from reference TRBV5-1 and TRBJ1-2, is as follows: KAGVTQTPRYLIKTRGQQVTLSCSPISGHRSVSWYQQTPGQGLQFLFEYFSETQRNKGNFPGRFSGRQFSNSRSEMNVSTLELGDSALYLCASSLDPGGDYGYTFGSGTRLTVV.